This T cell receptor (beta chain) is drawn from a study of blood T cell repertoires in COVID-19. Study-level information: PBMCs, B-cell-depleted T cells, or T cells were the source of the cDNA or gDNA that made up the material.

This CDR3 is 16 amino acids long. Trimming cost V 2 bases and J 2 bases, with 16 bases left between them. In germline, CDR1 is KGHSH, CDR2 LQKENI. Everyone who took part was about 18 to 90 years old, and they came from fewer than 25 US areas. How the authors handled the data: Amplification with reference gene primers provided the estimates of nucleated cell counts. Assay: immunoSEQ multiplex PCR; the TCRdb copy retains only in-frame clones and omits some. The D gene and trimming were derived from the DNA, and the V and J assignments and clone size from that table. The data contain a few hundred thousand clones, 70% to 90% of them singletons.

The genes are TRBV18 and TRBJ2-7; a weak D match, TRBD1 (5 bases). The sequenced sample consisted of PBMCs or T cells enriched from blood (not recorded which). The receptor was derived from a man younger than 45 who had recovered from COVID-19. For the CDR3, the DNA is TGTGCCAGCTCACCAACCAAAGGACAAGGCCCCTACGAGCAGTACTTC. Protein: CASSPTKGQGPYEQYF.